The table lists the clone carrying this T cell receptor (beta chain) with a few counts. Its specificity is not known. The data were obtained in a study of CD8+ T cells in alopecia areata. Study in general: Treated patients were scored for severity by percent of scalp affected.

It was cDNA, reverse transcribed from extracted RNA, that served as the sequencing template. TCRdb's copy holds only in-frame clones and misses some; the assay was immunoSEQ multiplex PCR. This sample has about 180,000 clones, with 53% found just once. Germline CDR1 is LGHNA and CDR2 is YNFKEQ. This CDR3 contains 14 residues. Trimming took 4 bases from V and 8 from J, leaving 14 bases between them. Study-wide points: Between patients, shared TCR sequences were less clear than in mice. This was possibly due in part to HLA diversity in the patient population.

Specified treatment: oral pan-JAK inhibitor, 5-10 mg twice daily. A FACSAria was used to sort CD4+ and CD8+ T cells. These cells came from PBMCs. The receptor was isolated from a human donor with alopecia areata. Material: CD8+ T cells sorted from blood, obtained at week 24, from a patient treated with tofacitinib. This chain joins TRBV4-2 and TRBJ2-2; D unresolved. CDR3 loop: CASSPSGRSGELFF. CDR3 DNA: TGTGCCAGCAGCCCTAGTGGGCGTTCTGGGGAGCTGTTTTTT.